The rows below give T cell receptor beta chains drawn from one sample of a study of blood T cell repertoires in COVID-19. The method was immunoSEQ multiplex PCR; TCRdb's version includes in-frame clones alone and lacks a portion of them. This table has around 280,000 clones, more than 75% appearing once. Sample: peripheral blood. The receptors come from a woman aged 25 to 39 who had recovered from COVID-19. Each CDR3 is given with its conserved first and last residue. The D gene is left open where the match is weak. Where a row states a size, it is once, few, many or the class of an expanded clone; other rows omit it.

.	.	TRBJ2-3	TRBV6-6	CASSYSWGSGTDTQYF	TGTGCCAGCAGTTACTCCTGGGGCAGCGGCACAGATACGCAGTATTTT
TRBD2	.	TRBJ2-7	TRBV4-2	CASSQEQSGRSNEQYF	TGTGCCAGCAGCCAAGAACAGAGCGGGAGATCCAACGAGCAGTACTTC
.	.	TRBJ1-2	TRBV27	CASSFRGGSVYTF	TGTGCCAGCAGTTTCCGGGGGGGGAGTGTCTACACCTTC
.	.	TRBJ2-5	TRBV30	CAWAVFTGSLETQYF	TGTGCCTGGGCGGTTTTCACTGGTTCCCTGGAGACCCAGTACTTC
TRBD1	.	TRBJ2-3	TRBV11-2	CASSPGQGTDTQYF	TGTGCCAGCAGCCCGGGACAGGGCACAGATACGCAGTATTTT
TRBD1	few	TRBJ2-7	TRBV16	CASSQGTGGDEQYF	TGTGCCAGCAGCCAAGGGACAGGGGGGGACGAGCAGTACTTC
TRBD2	.	TRBJ2-1	TRBV30	CAWSALAGYNEQFF	TGTGCCTGGAGTGCACTAGCGGGATACAATGAGCAGTTCTTC
TRBD1	.	TRBJ2-4	TRBV5-6	CASSGTGLAKNIQYF	TGTGCCAGCAGCGGGACAGGTCTAGCCAAAAACATTCAGTACTTC
TRBD1	.	TRBJ1-4	TRBV2	CASSAGQGADKLFF	TGTGCCAGCAGTGCAGGACAGGGGGCGGACAAACTGTTTTTT
.	once	TRBJ1-1	TRBV6-5	CASSKQGLNTEAFF	TGTGCCAGCAGTAAACAGGGTCTGAACACTGAAGCTTTCTTT
.	.	TRBJ1-6	TRBV30	CAWRGASYNSPLHF	TGTGCCTGGAGAGGGGCAAGCTATAATTCACCCCTCCACTTT
.	.	TRBJ1-6	TRBV4-1	CASSRAGTGPFSYNSPLHF	TGCGCCAGCAGCCGGGCTGGAACAGGACCTTTCTCCTATAATTCACCCCTCCACTTT
.	.	TRBJ1-5	TRBV28	CASSSGTFGNQPQHF	TGTGCCAGCAGTTCCGGGACTTTTGGCAATCAGCCCCAGCATTTT
.	.	TRBJ2-7	TRBV28	CASSGAYEQYF	TGTGCCAGCAGTGGAGCCTACGAGCAGTACTTC
TRBD2	.	TRBJ2-7	TRBV7-2	CASSRLAGRTYEQYF	TGTGCCAGCAGCCGCCTAGCGGGCAGAACCTACGAGCAGTACTTC
TRBD2	.	TRBJ2-1	TRBV4-3	CASSRSAPPTGRDYNEQFF	TGCGCCAGCAGCCGCTCCGCACCCCCAACCGGGAGGGACTACAATGAGCAGTTCTTC
.	.	TRBJ2-5	TRBV12-3/TRBV12-4	CASSFGPETQYF	TGTGCCAGCAGTTTTGGCCCGGAGACCCAGTACTTC